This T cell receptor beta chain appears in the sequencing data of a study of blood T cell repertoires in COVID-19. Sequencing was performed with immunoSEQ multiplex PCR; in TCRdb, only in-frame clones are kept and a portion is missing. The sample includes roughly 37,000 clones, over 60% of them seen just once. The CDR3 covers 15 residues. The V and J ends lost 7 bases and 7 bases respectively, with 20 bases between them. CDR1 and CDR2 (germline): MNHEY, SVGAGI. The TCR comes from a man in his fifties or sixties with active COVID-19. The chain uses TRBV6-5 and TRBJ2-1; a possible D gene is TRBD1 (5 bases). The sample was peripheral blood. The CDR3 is CASTSGPFLYNEQFF. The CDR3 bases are TGTGCCAGCACCTCAGGGCCCTTCTTATATAATGAGCAGTTCTTC.